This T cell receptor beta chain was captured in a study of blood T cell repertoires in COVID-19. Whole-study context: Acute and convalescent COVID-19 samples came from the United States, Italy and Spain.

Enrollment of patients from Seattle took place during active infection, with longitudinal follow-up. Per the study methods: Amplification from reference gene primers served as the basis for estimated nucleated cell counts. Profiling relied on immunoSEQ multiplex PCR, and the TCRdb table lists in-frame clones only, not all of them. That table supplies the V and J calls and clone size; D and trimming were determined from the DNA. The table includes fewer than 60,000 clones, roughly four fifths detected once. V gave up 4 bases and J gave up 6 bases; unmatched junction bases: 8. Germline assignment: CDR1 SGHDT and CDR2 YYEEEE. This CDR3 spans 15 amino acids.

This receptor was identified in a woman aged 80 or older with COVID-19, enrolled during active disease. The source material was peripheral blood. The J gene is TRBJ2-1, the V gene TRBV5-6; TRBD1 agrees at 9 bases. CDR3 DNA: TGTGCCAGCAGCCTGGGGACAGGGCGGGGCAATGAGCAGTTCTTC. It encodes CASSLGTGRGNEQFF.